This TCR beta chain is drawn from a study of Tregs in tolerant kidney transplant recipients. Method: immunoSEQ multiplex PCR; TCRdb's copy keeps in-frame clones and lacks some. The table records about 72,000 clones, roughly 92% of them present only once. CD4+CD25+CD127- Tregs, CD4+CD25- non-Tregs, CD4 and CD8 cells were sorted. Findings and limits, study-wide: Expanding Tregs on activated donor B cells appeared to best identify donor-specific TCRbeta clones. For some patients, primers changed over time, blocking nucleotide-level comparison.

As concerns this clone: Its antigen remains unidentified.

The CDR3 length is 14 residues. The germline CDR1 and CDR2 sequences are KGHSH and LQKENI. V shed 3 bases, J shed 7 bases, and the junction held 7 bases outside the gene matches. The source of this sequence is a human donor who received a combined kidney and bone marrow transplant. The specimen was CD8+ T cells from blood, collected before the transplant. The chain employs TRBV18 and TRBJ2-5; the match to TRBD1 covers 8 bases. CDR3 protein: CASSPGDRRGTQYF. The CDR3 coding sequence is TGTGCCAGCTCACCGGGGGACAGGCGGGGGACCCAGTACTTC.